The rows below give T cell receptor beta chains drawn from one sample of a study of spatial heterogeneity in lung cancer. TCRdb ran MiXCR on the 5' RACE reads and lists one entry per CDR3 protein. The table has approximately 40,000 distinct CDR3 sequences, around 5% seen once. This specimen consisted of PBMCs, obtained at surgery. These receptors all come from a female donor with early-stage non-small cell lung cancer. The CDR3 runs from the conserved cysteine through the conserved F or W.

j_call v_call cdr3_aa
TRBJ1-2 TRBV3-1 CASSQEAGVGYTF
TRBJ1-2 TRBV12-3/TRBV12-4 CASTKGNNYGYTF
TRBJ2-3 TRBV4-3 CASSLSYRGSDTQYF
TRBJ1-1 TRBV7-8 CASRMVNAPTEAFF
TRBJ1-5 TRBV5-5 CANSRDTFGDQPQHF
TRBJ2-2 TRBV12-3/TRBV12-4 CASSFSLGRAFGELFF
TRBJ2-3 TRBV5-6 CASSFFTLAGGSDTQYF
TRBJ2-2 TRBV19 CASRPANTGELFF
TRBJ1-2 TRBV19 CASSMDRGLNYGYTF
TRBJ2-7 TRBV7-9 CASSVRGKVLAEQYF
TRBJ1-4 TRBV3-1 CASSQLANEKLFF
TRBJ2-5 TRBV5-1 CASSLGSQETQYF
TRBJ2-7 TRBV7-2 CASSSGTAPYEQYF
TRBJ2-2 TRBV7-3 CASSLMAATGELFF
TRBJ2-7 TRBV10-3 CAIRMPGGERYEQYF
TRBJ1-2 TRBV5-1 CASSLGQGDYGYTF
TRBJ1-1 TRBV7-3 CASSSVGGQGTEAFF
TRBJ1-2 TRBV12-3/TRBV12-4 CASSTTDRVNGYTF
TRBJ2-1 TRBV7-3 CASSLAGGASEQFF
TRBJ2-3 TRBV10-3 CAISGRDRGQDTQYF
TRBJ1-5 TRBV20-1 CSARDQGLGGGQPQHF
TRBJ1-2 TRBV27 CASSYSTHYGYTF
TRBJ2-1 TRBV20-1 CSAPSWLAGNEQFF
TRBJ1-4 TRBV7-3 CASSKNGEMGEKLFF
TRBJ2-3 TRBV4-2 CASSQGPGPLSTDTQYF
TRBJ2-1 TRBV24-1 CATSDSGTGSGNEQFF